Presented here are 21 T cell receptor beta chains from one specimen sequenced in a study of shared clonotypes between healthy human individuals. Profiled with immunoSEQ multiplex PCR; TCRdb holds only in-frame clones, not every one. The sample includes 2 million to 2.5 million clones, roughly 95% of them seen just once. The sample comprised naive CD4+ T cells sorted from blood. Indicated subset: CD45RA+ positively selected. These receptors came from a man aged 18 to 29 in good health.

Comments on this clone: Other DNA variants within this sample encode the same CDR3. The chain couples TRBV7-9 to TRBJ2-5, with unresolved D. Trimming removed 4 bases at V and 3 bases at J, with 3 bases between. This CDR3 has 11 residues. Germline CDR1 SEHNR, CDR2 FQNEAQ (reference sequence). The CDR3 loop is CASSSKETQYF. The CDR3 region has the DNA TGTGCCAGCAGCTCCAAAGAGACCCAGTACTTC. Filled out from reference TRBV7-9 and TRBJ2-5, the complete variable domain reads DTGVSQNPRHKITKRGQNVTFRCDPISEHNRLYWYRQTLGQGPEFLTYFQNEAQLEKSRLLSDRFSAERPKGSFSTLEIQRTEQGDSAMYLCASSSKETQYFGPGTRLLVL.

The chain employs TRBV15 and TRBJ2-5; 8 bases line up with TRBD1. Germline loops: CDR1 LNHNV, CDR2 YYDKDF (reference sequence). The CDR3 extends over 14 amino acids. Losses at the gene ends were 3 bases for V and 5 bases for J; bases not matched to a gene: 5. The CDR3 DNA follows: TGTGCCACCAGCAGGGGACAGGCCGGCGAGACCCAGTACTTC. It specifies CATSRGQAGETQYF.

The chain carries TRBV11-3 and TRBJ1-4; D possibly corresponds to TRBD1 (5 bases). The ends were cut back, 6 bases at V and 5 bases at J, with 13 bases in the middle. The CDR3 loop spans 14 amino acids. Germline values: CDR1 SGHNT, CDR2 YENEEA. CDR3 residues: CASRRDPTNEKLFF. The CDR3 region has the DNA TGTGCCAGCAGAAGGGACCCCACAAATGAAAAACTGTTTTTT.

The rearrangement joins TRBV18 to TRBJ2-5; D ambiguous. Germline lookup yields CDR1 KGHSH and CDR2 LQKENI. The V end was cut by 2 bases, the J end by 1 base, with 14 bases between. The CDR3 is 16 residues long. CDR3 loop: CASSPEVKSPQETQYF. CDR3 sequence (DNA): TGTGCCAGCTCACCAGAAGTCAAATCGCCCCAAGAGACCCAGTACTTC.

The chain carries TRBV11-2 and TRBJ2-2, with a weak D call TRBD2 (5 bases). CDR3 length: 16 residues. V was cut by 1 base and J by 0 bases, with 9 bases left in between. CDR1 and CDR2 from the germline V gene are SGHAT and FQNNGV. CDR3 DNA sequence: TGTGCCAGCAGCTTAGGGCAGGACTCGAACACCGGGGAGCTGTTTTTT. Translated, it gives CASSLGQDSNTGELFF.

The rearrangement joins TRBV5-4 to TRBJ1-2; a possible D gene is TRBD1 (5 bases). The germline V and J ends were trimmed by 4 bases and 7 bases, with 14 bases remaining between them. The CDR3 runs 13 residues. Germline lookup yields CDR1 SGHNT and CDR2 YYREEE (reference sequence). The DNA for the CDR3 is TGTGCCAGCAGCCTGGAACGGGGGAGTGGCTACACCTTC. Amino acid sequence: CASSLERGSGYTF.

The rearrangement links TRBV11-2 to TRBJ2-7; D call uncertain. The germline V gene encodes CDR1 SGHAT and CDR2 FQNNGV. The CDR3 is 11 amino acids. Between the trimmed V and J ends, which lost 8 bases and 0 bases, there was a span of 5 bases. The chain's CDR3 is CASGTSYEQYF. CDR3 bases: TGTGCCAGCGGCACCTCCTACGAGCAGTACTTC.

This clone was recorded once. This chain uses TRBV10-2 with TRBJ2-7; weak D call: TRBD2 (6 bases). V was clipped by 3 bases and J by 7 bases, with 19 bases between them. The CDR3 contains 15 residues. Germline loops: CDR1 WSHSY, CDR2 SAAADI. CDR3 nucleotides: TGCGCCAGCAGTGATAGGGGAGGTGGGGTGGGGGAGCAGTACTTC. Residues: CASSDRGGGVGEQYF.

Concerning this clone: Within the sample, other DNA sequences also encode this same CDR3. For the CDR3, the DNA is TGTGCCAGCAGCGTTTCGGGAGTCGGGGAGACCCAGTACTTC. It encodes CASSVSGVGETQYF. J is TRBJ2-5 and V is TRBV9; possible D gene TRBD2, 6 bases. The CDR3 spans 14 residues. V shed 2 bases and J shed 5 bases, with 13 bases lying between them. In germline, CDR1 is SGDLS, CDR2 YYNGEE.

V is TRBV5-1 and J is TRBJ1-1; a weak D match, TRBD1 (5 bases). Germline V gives CDR1 SGHRS, CDR2 YFSETQ. Deletions cut 0 bases from V and 1 base from J, with 13 bases between. This CDR3 spans 16 amino acids. The CDR3 sequence: CASSLERGASNTEAFF. The DNA of the CDR3 is TGCGCCAGCAGCTTGGAAAGGGGAGCCTCGAACACTGAAGCTTTCTTT.

The genes are TRBV7-8 and TRBJ2-3, with D unclear. The V end was cut by 1 base, the J end by 3 bases, with 2 bases between. The length of the CDR3 is 12 residues. Per the germline V gene, CDR1 is SGHVS and CDR2 is FQNEAQ. The DNA for the CDR3 is TGTGCCAGCAGCTTAGAAACAGATACGCAGTATTTT. Translating gives CASSLETDTQYF.

CDR3 region: CASSLEGREGRTYNEQFF. CDR3 DNA: TGCGCCAGCAGCTTGGAGGGGCGGGAGGGCCGGACCTACAATGAGCAGTTCTTC. The chain recombines TRBV5-1 with TRBJ2-1; 9 bases fit TRBD2. The CDR3 spans 18 residues. Trimming cost V 0 bases and J 2 bases; bases outside gene matches: 9. Germline CDR1 reads SGHRS; CDR2 reads YFSETQ.

This chain links TRBV28 with TRBJ2-7; D remains ambiguous. Germline V gene sequence: CDR1 MDHEN, CDR2 SYDVKM. The CDR3 spans 11 residues. V lost 11 bases, J lost 0 bases, and 8 bases lay in between. CDR3 loop: CAGSSSYEQYF. CDR3 DNA: TGTGCCGGCTCCTCCTCCTACGAGCAGTACTTC.

The sample holds one count of this clone. The chain has TRBV6-6 and TRBJ1-3; D gene uncertain. CDR1 is MNHNY, CDR2 SVGAGI, per germline (reference sequence). V lost 7 bases, J lost 0 bases, and 7 bases lay in between. The CDR3 contains 13 residues. Here the CDR3 DNA reads TGTGCCAGCAACATCCTCTCTGGAAACACCATATATTTT. It yields the protein CASNILSGNTIYF.

The chain couples TRBV19 to TRBJ1-5; D is unclear. The CDR3 is 12 amino acids. Looked up from germline, CDR1 is LNHDA and CDR2 is SQIVND (reference sequence). Trimming shortened V by 7 bases and J by 4 bases, and 8 bases separated the two germline ends. The CDR3 sequence is CASNLRNQPQHF. CDR3 coding DNA: TGTGCCAGTAACCTCAGGAATCAGCCCCAGCATTTT.

This clone was recorded once. This chain uses TRBV6-5 with TRBJ2-3, with 10 bases that match TRBD1. The CDR3 is made up of 15 amino acids. The V gene end was trimmed by 6 bases and the J gene end by 3 bases; junction bases not matched to a gene: 6. From germline, CDR1 is MNHEY and CDR2 SVGAGI. CDR3 DNA sequence: TGTGCCAGCAGGCAGACAGGGGGCGCGACAGATACGCAGTATTTT. This codes for CASRQTGGATDTQYF.

The chain couples TRBV6-6 to TRBJ1-5; D gene unclear. CDR3 length: 15 residues. Trimming left V 7 bases short and J 4 bases short, with 17 bases between. The germline V gene encodes CDR1 MNHNY and CDR2 SVGAGI (reference sequence). CDR3 bases: TGTGCCAGCACCAAAGGAGAGGCTCAGAATCAGCCCCAGCATTTT. Residues: CASTKGEAQNQPQHF.

This clone was found once. The rearrangement uses TRBV28 and TRBJ2-7; D possibly corresponds to TRBD2 (6 bases). Germline V gives CDR1 MDHEN, CDR2 SYDVKM. Trimming took 10 bases from V and 5 from J, leaving 15 bases between them. The CDR3 is made up of 12 amino acids. The CDR3 here is CATTRRGHEQYF. The DNA of the CDR3 is TGTGCCACCACCAGGAGGGGCCACGAGCAGTACTTC.

The chain links TRBV6-6 to TRBJ2-5; possible D gene TRBD1, 5 bases. Trimming cost V 7 bases and J 5 bases, with 20 bases left between them. This CDR3 is built from 15 residues. Germline-derived CDR1 and CDR2 are MNHNY and SVGAGI (reference sequence). This CDR3 reads CASNEDTQTKETQYF. The CDR3, as DNA: TGTGCCAGCAATGAGGACACCCAAACCAAGGAGACCCAGTACTTC.

In the case of this clone: This sample also contains other DNA sequences that code for the same CDR3. V is TRBV7-6 and J is TRBJ1-1; D ambiguous. The CDR3 is made up of 13 amino acids. V was cut by 1 base and J by 2 bases, with 5 bases left in between. CDR1 SGHVS and CDR2 FNYEAQ come from the germline V gene. In nucleotides, the CDR3 is TGTGCCAGCAGCTTAGACTCAAACACTGAAGCTTTCTTT. Protein: CASSLDSNTEAFF.

The V gene is TRBV5-6, the J gene TRBJ2-4; no reliable D call. The CDR3 has 14 amino acids. From germline, CDR1 is SGHDT and CDR2 YYEEEE. Trimming took 3 bases from V and 5 from J, leaving 12 bases between them. The CDR3 region is CASSSLESQNIQYF. The CDR3 DNA sequence: TGTGCCAGCAGCTCCCTGGAGTCCCAAAACATTCAGTACTTC. The variable domain in full, completed from reference TRBV5-6 and TRBJ2-4, reads DAGVTQSPTHLIKTRGQQVTLRCSPKSGHDTVSWYQQALGQGPQFIFQYYEEEERQRGNFPDRFSGHQFPNYSSELNVNALLLGDSALYLCASSSLESQNIQYFGAGTRLSVL.